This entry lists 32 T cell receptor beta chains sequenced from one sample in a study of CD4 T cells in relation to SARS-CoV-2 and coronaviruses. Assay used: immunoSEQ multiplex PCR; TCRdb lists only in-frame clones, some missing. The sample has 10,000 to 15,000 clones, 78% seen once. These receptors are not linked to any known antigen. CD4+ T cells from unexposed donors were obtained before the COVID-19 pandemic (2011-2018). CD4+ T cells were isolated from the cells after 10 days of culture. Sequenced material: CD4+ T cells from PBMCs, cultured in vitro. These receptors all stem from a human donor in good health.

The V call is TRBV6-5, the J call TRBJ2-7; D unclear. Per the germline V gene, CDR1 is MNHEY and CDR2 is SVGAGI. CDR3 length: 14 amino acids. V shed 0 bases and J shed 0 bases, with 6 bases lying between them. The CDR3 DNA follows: TGTGCCAGCAGTTACTCGGGCAGCTCCTACGAGCAGTACTTC. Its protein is CASSYSGSSYEQYF.

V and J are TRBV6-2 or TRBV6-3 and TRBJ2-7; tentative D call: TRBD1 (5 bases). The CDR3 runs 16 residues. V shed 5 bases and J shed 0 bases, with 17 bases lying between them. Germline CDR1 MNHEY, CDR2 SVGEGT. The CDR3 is CASSPGQPKSSYEQYF. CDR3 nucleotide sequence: TGTGCCAGCAGTCCCGGACAACCCAAGAGCTCCTACGAGCAGTACTTC.

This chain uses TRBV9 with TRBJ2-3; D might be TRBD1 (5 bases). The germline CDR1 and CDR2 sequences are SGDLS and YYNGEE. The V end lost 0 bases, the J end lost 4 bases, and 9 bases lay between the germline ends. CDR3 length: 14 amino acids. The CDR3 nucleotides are TGTGCCAGCAGCGTAGTGTCAGGGTCAGATACGCAGTATTTT. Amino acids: CASSVVSGSDTQYF.

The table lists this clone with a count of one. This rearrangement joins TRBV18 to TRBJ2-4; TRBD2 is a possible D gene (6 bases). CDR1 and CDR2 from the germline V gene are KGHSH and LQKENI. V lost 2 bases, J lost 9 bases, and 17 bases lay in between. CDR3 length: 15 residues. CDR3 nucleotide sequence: TGTGCCAGCTCACCAGATGGGGGGAGTAGGGTCATTCAGTACTTC. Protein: CASSPDGGSRVIQYF.

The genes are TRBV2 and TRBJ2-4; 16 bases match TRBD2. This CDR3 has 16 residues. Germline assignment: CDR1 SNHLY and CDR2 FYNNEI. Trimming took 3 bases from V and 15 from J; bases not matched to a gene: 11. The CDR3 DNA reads TGTGCCAGCAGTGACCTACCGGGACTAGCGGGAGGGGTTGGGTACTTC. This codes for CASSDLPGLAGGVGYF.

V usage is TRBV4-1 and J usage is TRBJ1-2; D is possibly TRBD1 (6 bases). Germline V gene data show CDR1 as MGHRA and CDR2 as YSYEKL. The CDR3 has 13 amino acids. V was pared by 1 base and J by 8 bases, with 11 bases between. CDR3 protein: CASSQVQGLGYTF. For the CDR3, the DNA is TGCGCCAGCAGCCAAGTGCAGGGGCTCGGCTACACCTTC.

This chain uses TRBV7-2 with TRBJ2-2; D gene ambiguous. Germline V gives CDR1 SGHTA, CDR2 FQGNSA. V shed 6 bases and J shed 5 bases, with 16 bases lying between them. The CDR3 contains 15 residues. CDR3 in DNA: TGTGCCAGCAGTATACGTGGGGTTGGGACCGGGGAGCTGTTTTTT. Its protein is CASSIRGVGTGELFF.

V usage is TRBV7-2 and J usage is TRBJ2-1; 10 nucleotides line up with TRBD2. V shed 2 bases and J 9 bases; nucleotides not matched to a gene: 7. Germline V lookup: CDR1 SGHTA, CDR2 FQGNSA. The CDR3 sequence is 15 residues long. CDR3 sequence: CASSLSSSGSGEQFF. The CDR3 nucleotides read TGTGCCAGCAGCTTATCTTCTAGCGGGAGCGGTGAGCAGTTCTTC.

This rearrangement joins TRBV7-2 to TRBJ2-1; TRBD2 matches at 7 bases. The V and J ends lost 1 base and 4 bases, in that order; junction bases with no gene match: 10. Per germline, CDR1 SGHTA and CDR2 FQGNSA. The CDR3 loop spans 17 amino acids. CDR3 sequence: CASSLVAASGPYNEQFF. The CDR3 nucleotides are TGTGCCAGCAGCTTAGTAGCGGCTAGCGGACCGTACAATGAGCAGTTCTTC.

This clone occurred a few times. For the CDR3, the DNA is TGTGCCAGCAGTGAATTGGACTCTAGCACAGATACGCAGTATTTT. Residues: CASSELDSSTDTQYF. V and J are TRBV2 and TRBJ2-3, with D possibly matching TRBD2 (5 bases). CDR1 is SNHLY, CDR2 FYNNEI, per germline. The CDR3 runs to 15 residues. Trimming took 2 bases from V and 0 from J, leaving 9 bases between them.

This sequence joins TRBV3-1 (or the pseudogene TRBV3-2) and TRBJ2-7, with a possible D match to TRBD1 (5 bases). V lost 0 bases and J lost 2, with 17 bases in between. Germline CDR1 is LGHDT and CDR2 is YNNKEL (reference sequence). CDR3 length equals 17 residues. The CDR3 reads CASSQDLSPGYTYEQYF. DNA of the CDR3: TGTGCCAGCAGCCAAGATCTGAGTCCAGGGTACACCTACGAGCAGTACTTC.

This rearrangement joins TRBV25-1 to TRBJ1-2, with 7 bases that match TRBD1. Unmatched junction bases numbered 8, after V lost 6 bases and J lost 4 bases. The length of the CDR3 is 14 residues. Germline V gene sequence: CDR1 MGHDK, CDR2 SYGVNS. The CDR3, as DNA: TGTGCCAGCAGCGACAGGGCCCTGGGCTATGGCTACACCTTC. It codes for CASSDRALGYGYTF.

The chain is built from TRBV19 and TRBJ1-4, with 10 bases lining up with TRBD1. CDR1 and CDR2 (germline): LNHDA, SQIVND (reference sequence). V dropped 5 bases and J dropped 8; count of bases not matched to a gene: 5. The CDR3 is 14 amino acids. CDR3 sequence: CASSSRTGGEKLFF. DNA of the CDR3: TGTGCCAGTAGTTCCCGGACAGGGGGGGAAAAACTGTTTTTT.

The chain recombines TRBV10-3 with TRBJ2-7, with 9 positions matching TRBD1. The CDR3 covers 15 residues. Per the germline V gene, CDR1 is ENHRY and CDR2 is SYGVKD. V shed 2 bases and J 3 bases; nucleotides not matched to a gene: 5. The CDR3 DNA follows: TGTGCCATCAGTGAGGGGACAGGGCTGAACTACGAGCAGTACTTC. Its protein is CAISEGTGLNYEQYF.

CDR3 loop: CASSHDTNTEAFF. Here the CDR3 DNA reads TGTGCCAGCAGCCATGACACGAACACTGAAGCTTTCTTT. This sequence joins TRBV7-3 and TRBJ1-1; no clear D gene. CDR3 length equals 13 residues. In germline, CDR1 is SGHTA, CDR2 FQGTGA. Trimming took off 5 bases at V and 1 base at J, with 8 bases between the two ends.

The CDR3 nucleotides are TGTGCCAGCAGCTTGGAAGTCAGGGGAAACTATGGCTACACCTTC. It codes for CASSLEVRGNYGYTF. The chain employs TRBV5-4 and TRBJ1-2; D is perhaps TRBD1 (6 bases). The CDR3 spans 15 residues. Trimming removed 0 bases from V and 2 bases from J, with 11 bases in between. Germline lookup yields CDR1 SGHNT and CDR2 YYREEE (reference sequence).

For the CDR3, the DNA is TGTGCCAGCACCTCCCAGTCCTACAATGAGCAGTTCTTC. It is translated as CASTSQSYNEQFF. This rearrangement joins TRBV7-2 to TRBJ2-1; D ambiguous. Per the germline V gene, CDR1 is SGHTA and CDR2 is FQGNSA. This CDR3 contains 13 residues. The V end was cut by 7 bases, the J end by 1 base, with 8 bases between.

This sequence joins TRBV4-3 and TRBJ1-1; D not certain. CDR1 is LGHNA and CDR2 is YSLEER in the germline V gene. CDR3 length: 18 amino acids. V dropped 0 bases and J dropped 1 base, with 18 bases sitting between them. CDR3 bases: TGCGCCAGCAGCCAAGATCGCATCGCAGGATCTTCGAACACTGAAGCTTTCTTT. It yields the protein CASSQDRIAGSSNTEAFF.

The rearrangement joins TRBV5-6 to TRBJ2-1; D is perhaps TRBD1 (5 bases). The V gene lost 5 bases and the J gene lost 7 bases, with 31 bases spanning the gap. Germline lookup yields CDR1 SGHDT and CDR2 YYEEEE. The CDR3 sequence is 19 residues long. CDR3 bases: TGTGCCAGCAGTACTTGGCAGGGCCCAATCCCCTTGTTAGTGAATGAGCAGTTCTTC. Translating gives CASSTWQGPIPLLVNEQFF.

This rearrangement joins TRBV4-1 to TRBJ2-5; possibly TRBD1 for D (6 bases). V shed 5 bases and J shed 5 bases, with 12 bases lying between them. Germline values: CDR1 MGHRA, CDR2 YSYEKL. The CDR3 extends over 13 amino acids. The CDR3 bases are TGCGCCAGCAGCGCCCGGGACACCGAGACCCAGTACTTC. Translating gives CASSARDTETQYF.

The DNA for the CDR3 is TGTGCCAGCAGTTATACTTCGGGGGGGAGCACAGATACGCAGTATTTT. This encodes CASSYTSGGSTDTQYF. The chain couples TRBV6-2 or TRBV6-3 to TRBJ2-3; 8 bases map to TRBD2. The CDR3 has 16 amino acids. The V and J ends lost 3 bases and 0 bases, in that order; junction bases with no gene match: 5. Germline lookup yields CDR1 MNHEY and CDR2 SVGEGT.

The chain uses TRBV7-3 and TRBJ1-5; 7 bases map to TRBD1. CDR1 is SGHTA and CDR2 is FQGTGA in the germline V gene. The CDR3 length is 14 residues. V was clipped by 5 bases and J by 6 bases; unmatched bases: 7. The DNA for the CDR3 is TGTGCCAGCAGCCGAGGGGGCTCAGGTCAGCCCCAGCATTTT. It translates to CASSRGGSGQPQHF.

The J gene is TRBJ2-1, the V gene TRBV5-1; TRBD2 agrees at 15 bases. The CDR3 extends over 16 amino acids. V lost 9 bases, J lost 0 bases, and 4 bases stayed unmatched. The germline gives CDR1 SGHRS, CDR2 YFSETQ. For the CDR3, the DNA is TGCGCCAAGGGACTAGCGGGAGGCTCCTCCTACAATGAGCAGTTCTTC. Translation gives CAKGLAGGSSYNEQFF.

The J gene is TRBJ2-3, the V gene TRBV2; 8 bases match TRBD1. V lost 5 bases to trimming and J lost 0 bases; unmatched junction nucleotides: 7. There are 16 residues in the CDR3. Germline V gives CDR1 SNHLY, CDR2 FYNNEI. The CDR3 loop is CASSTQTGASTDTQYF. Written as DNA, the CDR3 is TGTGCCAGCAGTACCCAGACAGGGGCGAGCACAGATACGCAGTATTTT.

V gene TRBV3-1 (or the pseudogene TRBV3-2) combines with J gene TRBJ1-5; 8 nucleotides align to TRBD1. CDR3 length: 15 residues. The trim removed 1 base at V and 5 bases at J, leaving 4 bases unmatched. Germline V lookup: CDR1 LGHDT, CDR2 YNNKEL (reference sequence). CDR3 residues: CASSQVDRADQPQHF. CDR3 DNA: TGTGCCAGCAGCCAAGTGGACAGGGCAGATCAGCCCCAGCATTTT.

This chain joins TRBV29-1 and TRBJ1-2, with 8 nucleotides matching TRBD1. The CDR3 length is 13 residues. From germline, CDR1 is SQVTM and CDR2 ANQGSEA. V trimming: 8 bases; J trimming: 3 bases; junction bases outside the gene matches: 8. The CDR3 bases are TGCAGCACGCGACAGGGGTTGGACTATGGCTACACCTTC. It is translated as CSTRQGLDYGYTF. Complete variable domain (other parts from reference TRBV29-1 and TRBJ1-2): SAVISQKPSRDICQRGTSLTIQCQVDSQVTMMFWYRQQPGQSLTLIATANQGSEATYESGFVIDKFPISRPNLTFSTLTVSNMSPEDSSIYLCSTRQGLDYGYTFGSGTRLTVV.

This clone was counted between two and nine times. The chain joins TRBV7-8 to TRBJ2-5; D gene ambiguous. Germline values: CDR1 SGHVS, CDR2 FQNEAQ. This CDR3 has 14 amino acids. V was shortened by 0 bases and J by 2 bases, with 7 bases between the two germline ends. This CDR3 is CASSLAIAQETQYF. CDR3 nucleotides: TGTGCCAGCAGCTTAGCCATAGCTCAAGAGACCCAGTACTTC.

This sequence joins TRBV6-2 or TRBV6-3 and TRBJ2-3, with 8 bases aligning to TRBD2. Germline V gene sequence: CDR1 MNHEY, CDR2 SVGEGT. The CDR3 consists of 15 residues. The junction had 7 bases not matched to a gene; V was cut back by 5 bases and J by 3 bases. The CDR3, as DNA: TGTGCCAGCAGTCAACGGGGGGGTTGGACAGATACGCAGTATTTT. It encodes CASSQRGGWTDTQYF.

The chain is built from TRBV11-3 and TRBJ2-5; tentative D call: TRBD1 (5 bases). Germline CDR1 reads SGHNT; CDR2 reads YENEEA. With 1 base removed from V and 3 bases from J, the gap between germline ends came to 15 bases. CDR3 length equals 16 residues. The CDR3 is CASSLGWTPPEETQYF. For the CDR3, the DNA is TGTGCCAGCAGCTTAGGCTGGACACCTCCTGAAGAGACCCAGTACTTC.

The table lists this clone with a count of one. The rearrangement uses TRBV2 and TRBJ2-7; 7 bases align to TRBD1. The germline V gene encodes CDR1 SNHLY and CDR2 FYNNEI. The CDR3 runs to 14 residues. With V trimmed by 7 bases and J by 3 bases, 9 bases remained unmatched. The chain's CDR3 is CASMMDRRGYEQYF. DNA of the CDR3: TGTGCCAGCATGATGGACAGGCGAGGCTACGAGCAGTACTTC.

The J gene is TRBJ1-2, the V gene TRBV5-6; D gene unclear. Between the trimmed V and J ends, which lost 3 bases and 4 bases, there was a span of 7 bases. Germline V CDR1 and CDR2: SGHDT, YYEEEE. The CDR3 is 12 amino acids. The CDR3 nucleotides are TGTGCCAGCAGCTCAGAGACCTATGGCTACACCTTC. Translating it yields CASSSETYGYTF.

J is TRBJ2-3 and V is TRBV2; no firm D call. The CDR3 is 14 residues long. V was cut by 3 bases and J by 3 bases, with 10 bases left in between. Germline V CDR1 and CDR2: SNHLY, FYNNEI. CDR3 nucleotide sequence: TGTGCCAGCAGTGAGGTCGCTAGTACAGATACGCAGTATTTT. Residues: CASSEVASTDTQYF.